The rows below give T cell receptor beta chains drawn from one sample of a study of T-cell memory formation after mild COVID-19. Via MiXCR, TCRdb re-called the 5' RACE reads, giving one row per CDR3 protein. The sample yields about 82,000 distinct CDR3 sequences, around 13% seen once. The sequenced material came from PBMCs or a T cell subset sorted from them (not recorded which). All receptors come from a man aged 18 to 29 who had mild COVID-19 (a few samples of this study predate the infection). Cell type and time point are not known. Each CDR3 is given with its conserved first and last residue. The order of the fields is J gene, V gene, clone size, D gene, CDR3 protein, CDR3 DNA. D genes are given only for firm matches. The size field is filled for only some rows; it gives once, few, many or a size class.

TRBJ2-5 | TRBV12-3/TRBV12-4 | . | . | CASRPDDGKETQYF | TGTGCCAGCAGGCCGGACGACGGCAAAGAGACCCAGTACTTC
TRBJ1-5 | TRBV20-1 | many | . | CSARDVGRENQPQHF | TGCAGTGCTAGAGATGTTGGTAGGGAAAATCAGCCCCAGCATTTT
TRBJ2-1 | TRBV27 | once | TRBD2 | CASSFSSGANNEQFF | TGTGCCAGCAGTTTCTCTAGCGGGGCGAACAATGAGCAGTTCTTC
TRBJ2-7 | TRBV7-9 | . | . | CASSSQYEQYF | TGTGCCAGCAGCTCCCAGTACGAGCAGTACTTC
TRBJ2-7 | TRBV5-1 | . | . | CASSFRVPSYEQYF | TGCGCCAGCAGCTTTCGAGTACCCTCCTACGAGCAGTACTTC
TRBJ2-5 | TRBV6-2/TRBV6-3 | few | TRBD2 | CAIRSLAGKETQYF | TGTGCCATCCGATCACTAGCGGGGAAAGAGACCCAGTACTTC
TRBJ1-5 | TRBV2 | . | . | CASSEGQGPSNQPQHF | TGTGCCAGCAGTGAAGGGCAAGGTCCTAGCAATCAGCCCCAGCATTTT
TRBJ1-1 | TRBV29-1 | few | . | CSVVSGAGDTEAFF | TGCAGCGTTGTTTCTGGCGCCGGGGACACTGAAGCTTTCTTT
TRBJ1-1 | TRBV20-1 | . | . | CSARAVRPGNTEAFF | TGCAGTGCTAGAGCAGTGCGGCCGGGGAACACTGAAGCTTTCTTT
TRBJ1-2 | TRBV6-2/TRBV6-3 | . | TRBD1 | CASSLTGQGAYGYTF | TGTGCCAGCAGTCTAACGGGACAGGGCGCCTATGGCTACACCTTC
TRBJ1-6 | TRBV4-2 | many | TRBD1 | CASSAEGAGSPLHF | TGTGCCAGCAGCGCAGAGGGGGCAGGTTCACCCCTCCACTTT
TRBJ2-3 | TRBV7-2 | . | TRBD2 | CASSLPLAGGPTDTQYF | TGTGCCAGCAGCTTACCATTAGCGGGGGGGCCGACAGATACGCAGTATTTT
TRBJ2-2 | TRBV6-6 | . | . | CASRRTFPNTGELFF | TGTGCCAGCAGGAGGACGTTCCCGAACACCGGGGAGCTGTTTTTT
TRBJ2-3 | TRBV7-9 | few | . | CASSPLGGAADTQYF | TGTGCCAGCAGCCCCCTGGGCGGGGCTGCAGATACGCAGTATTTT
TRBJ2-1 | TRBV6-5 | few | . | CASSYRPNEQFF | TGTGCCAGCAGTTACAGACCTAATGAGCAGTTCTTC
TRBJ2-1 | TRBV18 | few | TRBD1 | CASSPPGTGFYNEQFF | TGTGCCAGCTCACCACCCGGGACAGGGTTCTACAATGAGCAGTTCTTC
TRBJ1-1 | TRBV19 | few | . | CASSITALGTEAFF | TGTGCCAGTAGTATAACAGCTTTAGGGACTGAAGCTTTCTTT
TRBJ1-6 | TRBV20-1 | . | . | CSARETRGSYNSPLHF | TGCAGTGCTAGAGAAACCAGGGGATCCTATAATTCACCCCTCCACTTT
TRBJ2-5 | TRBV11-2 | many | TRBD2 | CASSPGGWGETQYF | TGTGCCAGCAGCCCCGGGGGGTGGGGAGAGACCCAGTACTTC
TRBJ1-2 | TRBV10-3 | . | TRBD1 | CAVHPTGGGNYGYTF | TGTGCCGTCCACCCGACAGGGGGCGGAAACTATGGCTACACCTTC
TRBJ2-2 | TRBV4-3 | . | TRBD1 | CASSQDRGQGPNTGELFF | TGCGCCAGCAGCCAAGATAGGGGACAGGGTCCTAATACCGGGGAGCTGTTTTTT
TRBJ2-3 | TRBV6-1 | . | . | CASSEDLTADTQYF | TGTGCCAGCAGTGAAGACCTGACGGCAGATACGCAGTATTTT
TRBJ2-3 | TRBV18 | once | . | CARVSTDTQYF | TGTGCAAGGGTCAGCACAGATACGCAGTATTTT
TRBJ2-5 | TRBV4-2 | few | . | CASSHGLQGGGQETQYF | TGTGCCAGCAGCCATGGACTTCAGGGGGGGGGTCAAGAGACCCAGTACTTC
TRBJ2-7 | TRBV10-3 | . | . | CAIRAVRGRGTSYEQYF | TGTGCCATCAGGGCCGTCCGGGGGCGGGGGACATCCTACGAGCAGTACTTC
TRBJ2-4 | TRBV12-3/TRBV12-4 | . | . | CASHGYMAENIQYF | TGTGCCAGCCATGGGTACATGGCGGAAAACATTCAGTACTTC
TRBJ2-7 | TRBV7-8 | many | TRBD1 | CASSLALETGGYEQYF | TGTGCCAGCAGCTTAGCGCTGGAGACAGGGGGCTACGAGCAGTACTTC
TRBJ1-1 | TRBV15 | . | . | CATSRDTQEAFF | TGTGCCACCAGCAGAGATACGCAAGAAGCTTTCTTT
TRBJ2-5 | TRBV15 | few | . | CATSTIGRYQETQYF | TGTGCCACCAGCACCATAGGACGTTATCAAGAGACCCAGTACTTC
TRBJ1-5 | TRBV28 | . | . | CASRTVRWNNQPQHF | TGTGCCAGCAGAACGGTCCGTTGGAACAATCAGCCCCAGCATTTT
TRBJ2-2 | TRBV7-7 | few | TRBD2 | CASSPEAGGFGELFF | TGTGCCAGCAGCCCTGAAGCGGGGGGATTCGGGGAGCTGTTTTTT
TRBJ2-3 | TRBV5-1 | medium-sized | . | CASSPGQTSTDTQYF | TGCGCCAGCAGCCCAGGACAGACTAGCACAGATACGCAGTATTTT
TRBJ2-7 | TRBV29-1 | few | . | CSVGGGGETYEQYF | TGCAGCGTCGGTGGGGGGGGCGAGACCTACGAGCAGTACTTC
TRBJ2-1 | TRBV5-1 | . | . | CASSLRATANEQFF | TGCGCCAGCAGCTTGAGGGCAACTGCCAATGAGCAGTTCTTC
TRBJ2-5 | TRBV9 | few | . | CASSVEGGYGETQYF | TGTGCCAGCAGCGTAGAAGGAGGGTACGGTGAGACCCAGTACTTC
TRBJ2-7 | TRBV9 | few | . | CASSVGGIPYEQYF | TGTGCCAGCAGCGTAGGTGGAATTCCCTACGAGCAGTACTTC
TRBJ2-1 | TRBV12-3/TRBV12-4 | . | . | CASSPQGYEQFF | TGTGCCAGCAGTCCGCAGGGGTATGAGCAGTTCTTC
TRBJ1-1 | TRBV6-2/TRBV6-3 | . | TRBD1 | CASSYDDRDEAFF | TGTGCCAGCAGTTATGACGACAGGGATGAAGCTTTCTTT
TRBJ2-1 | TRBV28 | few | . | CASSLLPTAYNEQFF | TGTGCCAGCAGTCTACTTCCGACAGCCTACAATGAGCAGTTCTTC
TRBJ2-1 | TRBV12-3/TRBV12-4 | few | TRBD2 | CASTSGGDNEQFF | TGTGCCAGCACGAGCGGGGGGGACAATGAGCAGTTCTTC
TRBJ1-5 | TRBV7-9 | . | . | CASSFQGNQPQHF | TGTGCCAGCAGTTTTCAGGGGAATCAGCCCCAGCATTTT
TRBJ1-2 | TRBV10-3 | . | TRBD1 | CAITPVIDRGEGYTF | TGTGCCATCACCCCGGTAATTGACAGGGGAGAAGGCTACACCTTC
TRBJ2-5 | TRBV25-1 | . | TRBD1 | CASSETGGQETQYF | TGTGCCAGCAGTGAAACAGGGGGCCAAGAGACCCAGTACTTC
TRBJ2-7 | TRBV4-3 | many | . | CASSQEVPGPAYEQYF | TGCGCCAGCAGCCAAGAGGTACCAGGGCCGGCCTACGAGCAGTACTTC
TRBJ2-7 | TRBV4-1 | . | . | CASSQEPDSYEQYF | TGCGCCAGCAGCCAAGAGCCAGATTCCTACGAGCAGTACTTC
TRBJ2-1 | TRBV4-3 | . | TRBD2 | CASSQTTWTSGGNEQFF | TGCGCCAGCAGCCAGACTACTTGGACTAGCGGGGGGAATGAGCAGTTCTTC
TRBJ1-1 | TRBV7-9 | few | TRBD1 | CASSRKGTGNTEAFF | TGTGCCAGCAGCCGGAAAGGGACAGGGAATACTGAAGCTTTCTTT
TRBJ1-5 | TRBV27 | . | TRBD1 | CASSWKTGENQPQHF | TGTGCCAGCAGTTGGAAGACAGGGGAAAATCAGCCCCAGCATTTT
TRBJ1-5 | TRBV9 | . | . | CARESGGNPSNQPQHF | TGTGCCAGGGAGAGCGGGGGGAATCCTAGCAATCAGCCCCAGCATTTT
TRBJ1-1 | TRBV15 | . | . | CATSGDPAGREGDEAFF | TGTGCCACCAGCGGGGACCCGGCGGGAAGGGAGGGGGATGAAGCTTTCTTT
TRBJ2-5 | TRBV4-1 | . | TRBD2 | CASSLRLAGGLGQTQYF | TGCGCCAGCAGCCTAAGACTAGCGGGGGGGTTAGGGCAGACCCAGTACTTC
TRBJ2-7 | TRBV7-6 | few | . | CASSLDPYEQYF | TGTGCCAGCAGCTTGGACCCCTACGAGCAGTACTTC
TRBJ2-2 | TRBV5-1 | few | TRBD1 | CASSPPGTGARELFF | TGCGCCAGCAGCCCTCCCGGGACAGGGGCCAGGGAGCTGTTTTTT
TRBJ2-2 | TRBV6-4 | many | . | CASSDGETGELFF | TGTGCCAGCAGTGACGGGGAAACCGGGGAGCTGTTTTTT
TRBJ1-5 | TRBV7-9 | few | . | CASSLGGRQPQHF | TGTGCCAGCAGCTTAGGGGGAAGACAGCCCCAGCATTTT